Reported below is one T cell receptor beta chain. The PCR made use of 60 Vbeta and 13 Jbeta primers. This table comes from immunoSEQ multiplex PCR, and its TCRdb copy is limited to in-frame clones, with some not included. In the table there are nearly 200,000 clones, over 70% of which are singletons. This entry is derived from a study of cytomegalovirus exposure and HLA in healthy donors. The CDR3 has 14 amino acids. Germline values: CDR1 SNHLY, CDR2 FYNNEI. The V and J ends lost 7 bases and 0 bases respectively, with 13 bases between them. The chain couples TRBV2 to TRBJ2-7; unclear D gene. This sequence originates from a man aged 25 to 40 in good health and CMV-seronegative. The specimen was PBMCs. CDR3 sequence reads: CASKPRLVSYEQYF. The DNA of the CDR3 is TGTGCCAGCAAACCTAGGTTGGTCTCCTACGAGCAGTACTTC. Complete variable domain (other parts from reference TRBV2 and TRBJ2-7): EPEVTQTPSHQVTQMGQEVILRCVPISNHLYFYWYRQILGQKVEFLVSFYNNEISEKSEIFDDQFSVERPDGSNFTLKIRSTKLEDSAMYFCASKPRLVSYEQYFGPGTRLTVT.